One and the same sample provided the 22 T cell receptor beta chains below, sequenced in a study of CD8 T cells in ankylosing spondylitis listed by TCRdb under 2017. Study-wide conclusions, independent of this receptor: A TCR beta motif of about 8 highly homologous amino acid variants appeared characteristic of blood from ankylosing spondylitis patients.

For these receptors, no antigen is known. The library relied on 5' RACE. Sequencing instrument: Illumina HiSeq 2500. Starting from the raw public reads, TCRdb applied fastp trimming at Q25, assembled clones with MiXCR and retained in-frame beta chains. Records with the same CDR3 protein are collapsed into one entry carrying the most frequent genes and DNA. The sample table lists approximately 520,000 distinct CDR3 sequences, about 5% of them with a count of one. The ten largest clones add up to around 3.4% of the sample. Sequencing was done on a sample of blood, either unsorted or a sorted T cell fraction (not recorded which). These receptors were taken from a male donor with ankylosing spondylitis.

In this sample, this clonotype turned up many times. The chain joins TRBV5-1 to TRBJ2-2, with a weak D call TRBD2 (6 bases). The CDR3 is 15 amino acids. Germline loops: CDR1 SGHRS, CDR2 YFSETQ. Trimming took off 2 bases at V and 6 bases at J, with 14 bases between the two ends. In nucleotides, the CDR3 is TGCGCCAGCAGCTTTCTCGGGGGAAACTCCGGGGAGCTGTTTTTT. It codes for CASSFLGGNSGELFF.

This clonotype was seen repeatedly, ten times or more. The J gene is TRBJ1-2, the V gene TRBV4-3, with D possibly matching TRBD1 (6 bases). The V and J ends lost 3 bases and 4 bases respectively, with 15 bases between them. This CDR3 is 15 amino acids long. CDR1 and CDR2 from the germline V gene are LGHNA and YSLEER. For the CDR3, the DNA is TGCGCCAGCAGCCACGTCTCAGGGGCCACCTATGGCTACACCTTC. Amino acid sequence: CASSHVSGATYGYTF.

This clonotype was found many times. The J gene is TRBJ2-4, the V gene TRBV7-9, with D hard to call. Germline values: CDR1 SEHNR, CDR2 FQNEAQ (reference sequence). V was shortened by 1 base and J by 5 bases, with 15 bases between the two germline ends. This CDR3 has 16 residues. The CDR3 loop reads CASSLGTSAVENIQYF. The CDR3 region has the DNA TGTGCCAGCAGCTTAGGGACCTCGGCGGTGGAAAACATTCAGTACTTC.

The table lists this clonotype with a few counts. The V gene is TRBV27, the J gene TRBJ2-3; 7 nucleotides match TRBD1. Looked up from germline, CDR1 is MNHEY and CDR2 is SMNVEV (reference sequence). This CDR3 is built from 14 residues. J lost 5 bases, V lost 5 bases, and 7 bases had no gene match. Written as DNA, the CDR3 is TGTGCCAGCAGTGACAGGGTCTCTATAGATACGCAGTATTTT. Its protein is CASSDRVSIDTQYF.

This clonotype was counted ten times or more. The rearrangement uses TRBV29-1 and TRBJ2-7, with TRBD1 matching over 9 bases. V gave up 4 bases and J gave up 4 bases; unmatched junction bases: 5. The CDR3 runs to 13 residues. In germline, CDR1 is SQVTM, CDR2 ANQGSEA. DNA for the CDR3: TGCAGCGTTGGGGGACAGGGAAGTTACGAGCAGTACTTC. Protein product: CSVGGQGSYEQYF.

This clonotype was counted many times. The J gene is TRBJ2-3, the V gene TRBV13; D may be TRBD1 (5 bases). CDR1 and CDR2 from the germline V gene are PRHDT and FYEKMQ (reference sequence). This CDR3 has 15 amino acids. Between the trimmed V and J ends, which lost 6 bases and 5 bases, there was a span of 18 bases. The chain's CDR3 is CASSSRAEMGDTQYF. The CDR3, as DNA: TGTGCCAGCAGTTCCAGGGCGGAAATGGGAGATACGCAGTATTTT.

This clonotype was counted many times. This chain links TRBV2 with TRBJ1-2; D is unresolved. Germline CDR1 and CDR2: SNHLY and FYNNEI. The CDR3 consists of 16 residues. V was pared by 0 bases and J by 3 bases, with 14 bases between. This chain's CDR3 is CASSEALRWGDYGYTF. CDR3 sequence (DNA): TGTGCCAGCAGTGAAGCGCTTCGGTGGGGTGACTATGGCTACACCTTC.

This clonotype was seen at least ten times. The rearrangement links TRBV12-3 or TRBV12-4 to TRBJ2-7; maybe TRBD2 (5 bases). The ends were cut back, 5 bases at V and 6 bases at J, with 8 bases in the middle. This CDR3 is 11 amino acids long. The CDR3 here is CASSELGEQYF. The CDR3, as DNA: TGTGCCAGCAGTGAACTAGGCGAGCAGTACTTC.

This clonotype was counted between two and nine times. The chain combines TRBV11-2 with TRBJ2-1, with D perhaps matching TRBD1 (7 bases). The ends were cut back, 1 base at V and 1 base at J, with 17 bases in the middle. Germline CDR1 SGHAT, CDR2 FQNNGV. The CDR3 has 18 amino acids. The CDR3 is CASSLVALQGRSYNEQFF. DNA for the CDR3: TGTGCCAGCAGCTTAGTGGCCCTACAGGGGAGGTCCTACAATGAGCAGTTCTTC.

In its sample, this clonotype was seen many times. This rearrangement joins TRBV28 to TRBJ2-7, with D perhaps matching TRBD2 (5 bases). Between the trimmed V and J ends, which lost 7 bases and 2 bases, there was a span of 15 bases. Germline CDR1 and CDR2: MDHEN and SYDVKM. The CDR3 has 14 amino acids. DNA of the CDR3: TGTGCCAGCAAGCCCGGCGGACTCGCCTACGAGCAGTACTTC. Protein: CASKPGGLAYEQYF.

The table lists this clonotype with many counts. The V call is TRBV7-8, the J call TRBJ2-7, with TRBD2 matching over 15 bases. The CDR3 is 17 residues long. Germline loops: CDR1 SGHVS, CDR2 FQNEAQ. V lost 1 base, J lost 2 bases, and 3 bases stayed unmatched. CDR3: CASSLGGLAGGPYEQYF. The CDR3, as DNA: TGTGCCAGCAGCTTAGGGGGACTAGCGGGAGGTCCCTACGAGCAGTACTTC.

This clonotype came up many times. This chain links TRBV29-1 with TRBJ2-6; D is unclear. The CDR3 spans 13 residues. The V and J ends lost 4 bases and 4 bases respectively, with 8 bases between them. CDR1 and CDR2 from the germline V gene are SQVTM and ANQGSEA. The CDR3 DNA is TGCAGCGTTGGGGTGGTAGGGGCCAACGTCCTGACTTTC. It codes for CSVGVVGANVLTF.

This clonotype was seen repeatedly, ten times or more. The V and J genes are TRBV15 and TRBJ1-2; D remains unclear. V lost 1 base and J 4 bases, leaving 13 bases between the germline ends. The length of the CDR3 is 15 residues. Looked up from germline, CDR1 is LNHNV and CDR2 is YYDKDF (reference sequence). The chain's CDR3 is CATSRGGDSIYGYTF. CDR3 DNA sequence: TGTGCCACCAGCAGAGGGGGAGATTCGATCTATGGCTACACCTTC.

CDR3 region: CASSPETGGTRLGHGTDTQYF. The CDR3 region has the DNA TGTGCCAGCAGCCCAGAGACAGGGGGCACTCGACTAGGCCACGGGACAGATACGCAGTATTTT. The V gene is TRBV13, the J gene TRBJ2-3; 10 bases are a match to TRBD1. The CDR3 length is 21 residues. The germline V gene encodes CDR1 PRHDT and CDR2 FYEKMQ (reference sequence). V was clipped by 5 bases and J by 3 bases; unmatched bases: 23.

This clonotype was observed a few times. The V and J genes are TRBV5-5 and TRBJ2-3; D may be TRBD1 (6 bases). V dropped 0 bases and J dropped 6 bases, with 11 bases sitting between them. Per the germline V gene, CDR1 is SGHKS and CDR2 is YYEKEE (reference sequence). This CDR3 is 14 amino acids long. The CDR3 region is CASSLGQGWDTQYF. The CDR3 DNA is TGTGCCAGCAGCTTGGGTCAGGGGTGGGATACGCAGTATTTT.

The table lists this clonotype with many counts. The chain is built from TRBV6-2 or TRBV6-3 and TRBJ2-5; 8 nucleotides align to TRBD1. Trimming at V came to 7 bases and at J to 4 bases, leaving 20 bases not matched to a gene. Germline assignment: CDR1 MNHEY and CDR2 SVGEGT. This CDR3 is built from 18 residues. The CDR3 region is CASNPIPRDRPWGETQYF. CDR3 DNA sequence: TGTGCCAGCAACCCGATACCCCGGGACAGGCCCTGGGGAGAGACCCAGTACTTC.

This chain uses TRBV14 with TRBJ2-7; the D is unclear. The CDR3 runs to 14 residues. Germline CDR1 reads SGHDN; CDR2 reads FVKESK. V was shortened by 0 bases and J by 0 bases, with 6 bases between the two germline ends. For the CDR3, the DNA is TGTGCCAGCAGCCAAGATCCAGACTCCTACGAGCAGTACTTC. This sequence encodes CASSQDPDSYEQYF.

The table lists this clonotype with many counts. The rearrangement uses TRBV11-1 and TRBJ1-4, with D tentatively TRBD1 (6 bases). Germline values: CDR1 SGHAT, CDR2 FQDESV (reference sequence). This CDR3 spans 19 amino acids. With 4 bases removed from V and 8 bases from J, the gap between germline ends came to 29 bases. The CDR3 DNA sequence: TGTGCCAGCAGCTCGAACCCTAGGCAGGGGCCGCGGGTGAGCGAAAAACTGTTTTTT. It translates to CASSSNPRQGPRVSEKLFF.

The sample holds many counts of this clonotype. The rearrangement links TRBV27 to TRBJ2-3; TRBD2 matches at 8 bases. With 5 bases clipped from V and 3 bases from J, the junction kept 7 bases outside the gene matches. Germline loops: CDR1 MNHEY, CDR2 SMNVEV (reference sequence). The CDR3 runs 15 residues. CDR3 DNA: TGTGCCAGCAGTGAACTAGCGGAAGCTACAGATACGCAGTATTTT. It translates to CASSELAEATDTQYF.

This clonotype was recorded a few times. The J gene is TRBJ1-1, the V gene TRBV2, with unresolved D. The CDR3 covers 13 residues. CDR1 is SNHLY and CDR2 is FYNNEI in the germline V gene. The V gene lost 7 bases and the J gene lost 0 bases, with 9 bases spanning the gap. The CDR3 spells CASKLNMNTEAFF. The CDR3 DNA follows: TGTGCCAGCAAGTTGAATATGAACACTGAAGCTTTCTTT.

Many counts were recorded for this clonotype. V usage is TRBV10-3 and J usage is TRBJ2-7, with D possibly TRBD2 on 6 matching bases. V was pared by 5 bases and J by 4 bases, with 24 bases between. The CDR3 is 17 residues long. The V gene's germline CDR1 is ENHRY and CDR2 SYGVKD. DNA for the CDR3: TGTGCCATCAGTCGGGAGAAATCCTGGGAGAGAGCGTACGAGCAGTACTTC. Translating it yields CAISREKSWERAYEQYF.

This clonotype showed up many times. The genes are TRBV30 and TRBJ1-1; 11 bases align to TRBD1. V trimming: 3 bases; J trimming: 3 bases; junction bases outside the gene matches: 15. The CDR3 sequence is 18 residues long. CDR1 GTSNPN and CDR2 SVGIG come from the germline V gene (reference sequence). The CDR3 is CAWSLFPGTGGMDTEAFF. The CDR3 nucleotides are TGTGCCTGGAGCCTATTCCCCGGGACAGGGGGTATGGACACTGAAGCTTTCTTT.